One TCR beta chain is described in this entry. The sample comes from a study of blood T cell repertoires in COVID-19. The wider study: The origin of the acute and convalescent COVID-19 samples was the United States, Italy and Spain. Sample material is recorded as cDNA or gDNA derived from T cells, B-cell-depleted T cells, or PBMCs.

Under the authors' procedure: From reference gene primer amplification, estimates of nucleated cell counts were derived. Sequencing was performed with immunoSEQ multiplex PCR; in TCRdb, only in-frame clones are kept and a portion is missing. The V and J calls and the clone size are those of that table, but D and trimming were determined from the DNA. This table has about 110,000 clones, 88% appearing once. The sequenced sample consisted of peripheral blood. This receptor was identified in a human donor in a cohort sampled during active COVID-19.

The DNA of the CDR3 is TGTGCCAGCAGCTTAGAGTTTCTAGCGGGGGCCCCAGATGAGCAGTTCTTC. This gives the protein CASSLEFLAGAPDEQFF. V is TRBV7-9 and J is TRBJ2-1; 10 bases are a match to TRBD2. Unmatched junction bases numbered 11, after V lost 1 base and J lost 8 bases. The CDR3 extends over 17 amino acids. The germline V gene encodes CDR1 SEHNR and CDR2 FQNEAQ (reference sequence).